A single sample is the source of the 24 T cell receptor beta chains below, sequenced in a study of cytomegalovirus exposure and HLA in healthy donors. Researchers ran the PCR with 60 Vbeta and 13 Jbeta primers. TCRdb keeps only in-frame clones here, not all; method: immunoSEQ multiplex PCR. The sample table includes 200,000 to 250,000 clones. Sequencing was done on a sample of PBMCs. Receptor source: a woman younger than 45 in good health and CMV-seropositive.

V gene TRBV6-1 combines with J gene TRBJ1-5; the D is unclear. Germline CDR1 reads MNHNS; CDR2 reads SASEGT. The CDR3 has 13 amino acids. With 3 bases removed from V and 5 bases from J, the gap between germline ends came to 8 bases. The CDR3 is CASSELSDQPQHF. The CDR3 DNA follows: TGTGCCAGCAGTGAGTTGAGCGATCAGCCCCAGCATTTT.

In the case of this clone: Other DNA sequences in this specimen translate into the identical CDR3. The rearrangement uses TRBV19 and TRBJ2-7; 11 bases are a match to TRBD2. CDR1 and CDR2 from the germline V gene are LNHDA and SQIVND (reference sequence). The CDR3 covers 14 residues. The V segment lost 4 bases and the J segment 4 bases; nucleotides outside the gene matches: 3. The CDR3 spells CASSTVAGGYEQYF. DNA of the CDR3: TGTGCCAGTAGTACAGTAGCGGGAGGGTACGAGCAGTACTTC.

The chain links TRBV7-7 to TRBJ2-7, with 7 bases fitting TRBD1. V lost 5 bases and J lost 4; bases outside the gene matches: 5. Germline values: CDR1 SSHAT, CDR2 FNYEAQ (reference sequence). The CDR3 contains 13 residues. The CDR3 sequence: CASSRDSSYEQYF. For the CDR3, the DNA is TGTGCCAGCAGCCGGGACAGCTCATACGAGCAGTACTTC. Using reference TRBV7-7 and TRBJ2-7 for the parts outside the CDR3, the full variable domain is GAGVSQSPRYKVTKRGQDVTLRCDPISSHATLYWYQQALGQGPEFLTYFNYEAQPDKSGLPSDRFSAERPEGSISTLTIQRTEQRDSAMYRCASSRDSSYEQYFGPGTRLTVT.

The CDR3 here is CATLGDSPLHF. In DNA form, the CDR3 reads TGTGCCACCCTGGGAGATTCACCCCTCCACTTT. The chain is built from TRBV28 and TRBJ1-6; D is unresolved. Trimming cost V 10 bases and J 8 bases, with 9 bases left between them. The CDR3 is 11 amino acids. Germline CDR1 is MDHEN and CDR2 is SYDVKM.

This chain joins TRBV9 and TRBJ2-5, with a weak D call TRBD2 (6 bases). V lost 0 bases to trimming and J lost 2 bases, with 11 bases between them. Germline CDR1 reads SGDLS; CDR2 reads YYNGEE. CDR3 size: 15 residues. CDR3 protein: CASSVAGAGQETQYF. CDR3 coding DNA: TGTGCCAGCAGCGTAGCAGGCGCGGGACAAGAGACCCAGTACTTC.

The chain has TRBV5-6 and TRBJ1-3, with D perhaps matching TRBD1 (6 bases). The germline V gene has CDR1 SGHDT and CDR2 YYEEEE. The CDR3 extends over 15 amino acids. V dropped 5 bases and J dropped 4 bases, with 16 bases sitting between them. CDR3 protein: CASRKTGTSGNTIYF. The DNA for the CDR3 is TGTGCCAGCAGAAAAACCGGGACAAGCGGAAACACCATATATTTT. Full variable domain (remainder filled in from reference TRBV5-6 and TRBJ1-3): DAGVTQSPTHLIKTRGQQVTLRCSPKSGHDTVSWYQQALGQGPQFIFQYYEEEERQRGNFPDRFSGHQFPNYSSELNVNALLLGDSALYLCASRKTGTSGNTIYFGEGSWLTVV.

The V gene is TRBV14, the J gene TRBJ2-7; 8 bases agree with TRBD1. V lost 2 bases and J lost 3; bases outside the gene matches: 6. The length of the CDR3 is 15 residues. The germline V gene has CDR1 SGHDN and CDR2 FVKESK. CDR3 nucleotides: TGTGCCAGCAGCCAAACAGGGGGGCAATACTACGAGCAGTACTTC. It specifies CASSQTGGQYYEQYF.

The V gene is TRBV6-5, the J gene TRBJ2-7, with 7 bases aligning to TRBD1. J was trimmed by 1 base and V by 6 bases; bases with no gene match: 3. This CDR3 has 13 residues. Germline V gives CDR1 MNHEY, CDR2 SVGAGI. The DNA of the CDR3 is TGTGCCAGCAGAAGGGACAGTTCCTACGAGCAGTACTTC. Its translation is CASRRDSSYEQYF.

The chain employs TRBV7-6 and TRBJ2-7; weak D call: TRBD1 (5 bases). The CDR3 has 16 residues. Trimming pared 0 bases from V and 3 bases from J, leaving 15 bases between. CDR1 and CDR2 (germline): SGHVS, FNYEAQ. DNA of the CDR3: TGTGCCAGCAGCTTAGCGCAGGCGCGGCAGGGCTACGAGCAGTACTTC. Translating it yields CASSLAQARQGYEQYF.

The chain is built from TRBV19 and TRBJ2-2, with TRBD2 as a possible D gene (6 bases). The CDR3 sequence is 15 residues long. CDR1 LNHDA and CDR2 SQIVND come from the germline V gene (reference sequence). The ends were cut back, 2 bases at V and 1 base at J, with 8 bases in the middle. The CDR3 region is CASSIFGGNTGELFF. The CDR3, as DNA: TGTGCCAGTAGTATATTCGGGGGGAACACCGGGGAGCTGTTTTTT. Filled out from reference TRBV19 and TRBJ2-2, the complete variable domain reads DGGITQSPKYLFRKEGQNVTLSCEQNLNHDAMYWYRQDPGQGLRLIYYSQIVNDFQKGDIAEGYSVSREKKESFPLTVTSAQKNPTAFYLCASSIFGGNTGELFFGEGSRLTVL.

This chain connects TRBV21-1 to TRBJ2-7; TRBD1 was called by the table and not checked on the DNA. TRBV21-1 is a known pseudogene. CDR3 length: 15 residues. The CDR3 nucleotides are TGTGCCAGCAGCCCCCCTGGGACAATTTCCTACGAGCAGTACTTC. Translated, it gives CASSPPGTISYEQYF.

The rearrangement links TRBV15 to TRBJ1-2; D is uncertain. The CDR3 loop spans 15 amino acids. The germline CDR1 and CDR2 sequences are LNHNV and YYDKDF (reference sequence). The ends were cut back, 5 bases at V and 4 bases at J, with 17 bases in the middle. In DNA, the CDR3 is TGTGCCACCAGCGCCCGGCCAGCATCTAGCTATGGCTACACCTTC. Amino acids: CATSARPASSYGYTF.

The chain combines TRBV27 with TRBJ1-5, with 7 bases aligning to TRBD1. The CDR3 consists of 15 residues. The germline V gene has CDR1 MNHEY and CDR2 SMNVEV (reference sequence). The J segment lost 6 bases and the V segment lost 0 bases, leaving 5 bases of the junction unmatched. The CDR3, as DNA: TGTGCCAGCAGTTTATCCCGGACAGGAGGTCAGCCCCAGCATTTT. Its protein product is CASSLSRTGGQPQHF.

The J gene is TRBJ1-2, the V gene TRBV19; no firm D call. Germline assignment: CDR1 LNHDA and CDR2 SQIVND (reference sequence). This CDR3 contains 12 residues. The V end lost 0 bases, the J end lost 4 bases, and 3 bases lay between the germline ends. CDR3 DNA: TGTGCCAGTAGTATAGACAGCTATGGCTACACCTTC. Protein: CASSIDSYGYTF.

The chain's CDR3 is CASSLGGTVYEQYF. DNA of the CDR3: TGCGCCAGCAGCTTGGGCGGGACAGTCTACGAGCAGTACTTC. J is TRBJ2-7 and V is TRBV5-1; possibly TRBD1 for D (7 bases). Germline loops: CDR1 SGHRS, CDR2 YFSETQ. This CDR3 comprises 14 residues. Trimming left V 0 bases short and J 3 bases short, with 10 bases between.

The CDR3 coding sequence is TGTGCCAGCAGCCAAGGAGGGTTTAGAGAAGCTTTCTTT. Protein: CASSQGGFREAFF. The chain combines TRBV14 with TRBJ1-1, with D unresolved. V gave up 1 base and J gave up 8 bases, with 11 bases separating them. The germline V gene has CDR1 SGHDN and CDR2 FVKESK. The CDR3 contains 13 residues.

The gene calls are TRBV5-4 and TRBJ2-2; 7 positions agree with TRBD2. There are 17 residues in the CDR3. Unmatched junction bases numbered 8, after V lost 0 bases and J lost 3 bases. CDR1 is SGHNT and CDR2 is YYREEE in the germline V gene (reference sequence). The CDR3 is CASSLDLRGRDTGELFF. The CDR3 DNA sequence: TGTGCCAGCAGCTTGGACCTCCGCGGGAGAGACACCGGGGAGCTGTTTTTT.

The CDR3 sequence is CASSFWGLEGYTF. DNA of the CDR3: TGTGCCAGCAGCTTTTGGGGGCTGGAAGGCTACACCTTC. This chain uses TRBV7-8 with TRBJ1-2, with TRBD1 as a possible D gene (6 bases). This CDR3 comprises 13 residues. The germline V gene has CDR1 SGHVS and CDR2 FQNEAQ. V was clipped by 3 bases and J by 8 bases, with 13 bases between them.

The genes are TRBV4-2 and TRBJ1-1; tentative D call: TRBD1 (6 bases). Deletions cut 0 bases from V and 0 bases from J, with 11 bases between. This CDR3 is 16 amino acids long. The germline V gene has CDR1 LGHNA and CDR2 YNFKEQ. This chain's CDR3 is CASSQEPGQMNTEAFF. Written as DNA, the CDR3 is TGTGCCAGCAGCCAAGAACCTGGACAGATGAACACTGAAGCTTTCTTT.

The chain is built from TRBV4-2 and TRBJ2-2; 7 nucleotides line up with TRBD2. CDR1 is LGHNA and CDR2 is YNFKEQ in the germline V gene. The CDR3 spans 16 residues. J gave up 1 base and V 1 base, and 3 bases lay outside the gene matches. The CDR3 reads CASSQGEGWNTGELFF. The CDR3 DNA follows: TGTGCCAGCAGCCAAGGGGAGGGGTGGAACACCGGGGAGCTGTTTTTT.

This chain links TRBV10-3 with TRBJ2-5; D is unclear. Trimming took 3 bases from V and 5 from J, leaving 13 bases between them. Germline CDR1 reads ENHRY; CDR2 reads SYGVKD. The CDR3 runs to 14 residues. The chain's CDR3 is CAISDDRSRETQYF. Written as DNA, the CDR3 is TGTGCCATCAGTGATGACCGAAGCAGGGAGACCCAGTACTTC.

The chain is built from TRBV18 and TRBJ2-7; 7 bases are a match to TRBD1. The CDR3 has 14 amino acids. In germline, CDR1 is KGHSH, CDR2 LQKENI. Unmatched junction bases numbered 7, after V lost 3 bases and J lost 5 bases. CDR3 loop: CASSPTQGIDEQYF. The CDR3 DNA reads TGTGCCAGCTCACCGACACAGGGGATCGACGAGCAGTACTTC. Full variable domain (outside the CDR3, taken from reference TRBV18 and TRBJ2-7): NAGVMQNPRHLVRRRGQEARLRCSPMKGHSHVYWYRQLPEEGLKFMVYLQKENIIDESGMPKERFSAEFPKEGPSILRIQQVVRGDSAAYFCASSPTQGIDEQYFGPGTRLTVT.

Remarks on this clone: The junction departs from the called germline gene at one end, perhaps through a read error. The chain uses TRBV7-9 and TRBJ1-2, with 8 bases that match TRBD1. From germline, CDR1 is SEHNR and CDR2 FQNEAQ (reference sequence). The length of the CDR3 is 15 residues. CDR3 nucleotide sequence: TGTGCCAGCAGCATAGCCAGCAGGGGGCAAAGTGGCTACACCTTC. Amino acids: CASSIASRGQSGYTF. The whole variable domain, remainder taken from reference TRBV7-9 and TRBJ1-2, is DTGVSQNPRHKITKRGQNVTFRCDPISEHNRLYWYRQTLGQGPEFLTYFQNEAQLEKSRLLSDRFSAERPKGSFSTLEIQRTEQGDSAMYLCASSIASRGQSGYTFGSGTRLTVV.

J is TRBJ2-1 and V is TRBV5-4; maybe TRBD2 (5 bases). The V gene's germline CDR1 is SGHNT and CDR2 YYREEE (reference sequence). The CDR3 extends over 15 amino acids. V gave up 0 bases and J gave up 2 bases, with 9 bases separating them. CDR3 sequence (DNA): TGTGCCAGCAGCTTGGACCCTAGCACCTACAATGAGCAGTTCTTC. This encodes CASSLDPSTYNEQFF.